The 25 T cell receptor beta chains below were found in one sample sequenced in a study of T cell responses to AZD1222 COVID-19 vaccine. Sequencing was performed with immunoSEQ multiplex PCR; in TCRdb, only in-frame clones are kept and a portion is missing. Found here are 140,000 to 150,000 clones, approximately 90% of them singletons; the top ten hold roughly 2.9%. Sequencing was performed on peripheral blood, taken on day 0 of MenACWY control vaccination. These TCRs come from an adult in good health.

This clone was recorded only once. The V and J genes are TRBV7-9 and TRBJ1-2; the D is unclear. Germline-derived CDR1 and CDR2 are SEHNR and FQNEAQ (reference sequence). This CDR3 has 13 amino acids. V was cut by 1 base and J by 4 bases, with 7 bases left in between. The CDR3 reads CASSLEPGYGYTF. DNA of the CDR3: TGTGCCAGCAGCTTAGAGCCGGGCTATGGCTACACCTTC.

The rearrangement joins TRBV27 to TRBJ2-1, with D tentatively TRBD2 (5 bases). CDR1 MNHEY and CDR2 SMNVEV come from the germline V gene (reference sequence). The V gene lost 8 bases and the J gene lost 2 bases, with 10 bases spanning the gap. This CDR3 spans 13 amino acids. CDR3 region: CASLAGPYNEQFF. Written as DNA, the CDR3 is TGTGCCAGCCTGGCGGGCCCCTACAATGAGCAGTTCTTC.

This chain links TRBV4-2 with TRBJ2-7, with TRBD1 matching over 11 bases. Germline V gives CDR1 LGHNA, CDR2 YNFKEQ. The CDR3 extends over 17 amino acids. Unmatched junction bases numbered 8, after V lost 1 base and J lost 3 bases. DNA of the CDR3: TGTGCCAGCAGCCAAGGTGTCGGGACAGGGGGTATCTACGAGCAGTACTTC. It codes for CASSQGVGTGGIYEQYF.

This sequence joins TRBV5-1 and TRBJ2-5, with D maybe TRBD2 (5 bases). The V end lost 0 bases, the J end lost 4 bases, and 7 bases lay between the germline ends. CDR1 is SGHRS, CDR2 YFSETQ, per germline. The CDR3 has 13 residues. The CDR3 here is CASSLGRRETQYF. For the CDR3, the DNA is TGCGCCAGCAGCTTGGGGAGGCGAGAGACCCAGTACTTC.

In regard to this clone: The same CDR3 can be traced to other DNA sequences in this sample. The chain recombines TRBV28 with TRBJ1-1; D may be TRBD1 (5 bases). The CDR3 totals 13 residues. The germline V gene encodes CDR1 MDHEN and CDR2 SYDVKM. Trimming took 6 bases from V and 0 from J, leaving 8 bases between them. CDR3 nucleotide sequence: TGTGCCAGCAGCTCGACAGTGAACACTGAAGCTTTCTTT. Translating it yields CASSSTVNTEAFF.

This chain connects TRBV5-4 to TRBJ2-2, with D perhaps given as TRBD1 or TRBD2 (6 bases each). The CDR3 is made up of 17 amino acids. Germline V gene sequence: CDR1 SGHNT, CDR2 YYREEE (reference sequence). The V end was cut by 0 bases, the J end by 3 bases, with 15 bases between. CDR3 nucleotide sequence: TGTGCCAGCAGCTTGGGGGGGCGCGGGGCCGACACCGGGGAGCTGTTTTTT. This translates into CASSLGGRGADTGELFF. The whole variable domain, filled in from reference TRBV5-4 and TRBJ2-2, reads ETGVTQSPTHLIKTRGQQVTLRCSSQSGHNTVSWYQQALGQGPQFIFQYYREEENGRGNFPPRFSGLQFPNYSSELNVNALELDDSALYLCASSLGGRGADTGELFFGEGSRLTVL.

CDR3 in amino acids: CASSQGDRGTGELFF. The CDR3 region has the DNA TGCGCCAGCAGCCAAGGGGACAGGGGGACCGGGGAGCTGTTTTTT. The V and J genes are TRBV4-1 and TRBJ2-2; 11 positions match TRBD1. The CDR3 totals 15 residues. The V gene end was trimmed by 1 base and the J gene end by 5 bases; junction bases not matched to a gene: 0. CDR1 and CDR2 from the germline V gene are MGHRA and YSYEKL.

V and J are TRBV24-1 and TRBJ1-1; possibly TRBD1 for D (5 bases). Germline V gene data show CDR1 as KGHDR and CDR2 as SFDVKD. V dropped 6 bases and J dropped 1 base, with 8 bases sitting between them. CDR3 length: 13 amino acids. As DNA, the CDR3 is TGTGCCACCAGTAACGACAGGAACACTGAAGCTTTCTTT. Amino acid sequence: CATSNDRNTEAFF.

V gene TRBV10-3 combines with J gene TRBJ1-3; possible D gene TRBD1, 6 bases. Germline V gives CDR1 ENHRY, CDR2 SYGVKD. There are 13 residues in the CDR3. V lost 10 bases to trimming and J lost 3 bases, with 13 bases between them. This chain's CDR3 is CATKGGGGNTIYF. Written as DNA, the CDR3 is TGTGCCACCAAAGGGGGGGGTGGAAACACCATATATTTT.

CDR3 sequence: CASGGHGNTIYF. The CDR3 region has the DNA TGTGCCTCCGGGGGGCACGGAAACACCATATATTTT. V usage is TRBV6-5 and J usage is TRBJ1-3; D possibly corresponds to TRBD1 (6 bases). CDR1 and CDR2 (germline): MNHEY, SVGAGI. The CDR3 covers 12 residues. V lost 11 bases and J lost 4, with 12 bases in between.

The gene calls are TRBV5-3 and TRBJ2-3; weak D call: TRBD2 (7 bases). TRBV5-3 is annotated as an ORF whose role is uncertain. Trimming removed 10 bases from V and 2 bases from J, with 17 bases in between. The CDR3 has 14 residues. The CDR3 is CASGGRGDTDTQYF. The DNA of the CDR3 is TGTGCCTCCGGGGGGCGGGGAGACACAGATACGCAGTATTTT.

The chain joins TRBV5-4 to TRBJ1-4; D might be TRBD1 (6 bases). Trimming stripped 4 bases from V and 7 bases from J, with 17 bases between. The CDR3 is made up of 15 amino acids. Germline V CDR1 and CDR2: SGHNT, YYREEE (reference sequence). In DNA, the CDR3 is TGTGCCAGCAGCATCGGGACAAGTTGGGGTGAAAAACTGTTTTTT. As protein: CASSIGTSWGEKLFF.

The genes are TRBV6-2 or TRBV6-3 and TRBJ2-7; TRBD1 might be the D (6 bases). The germline V and J ends were trimmed by 5 bases and 1 base, with 18 bases remaining between them. The CDR3 length is 16 residues. Looked up from germline, CDR1 is MNHEY and CDR2 is SVGEGT. CDR3 amino acids: CASSSRGGRRSYEQYF. The CDR3 DNA reads as TGTGCCAGCAGTAGCCGAGGGGGAAGGAGGTCCTACGAGCAGTACTTC.

The rearrangement links TRBV7-8 to TRBJ2-7, with TRBD1 as a possible D gene (6 bases). This CDR3 is built from 14 residues. Per the germline V gene, CDR1 is SGHVS and CDR2 is FQNEAQ. Trimming left V 1 base short and J 2 bases short, with 9 bases between. CDR3 bases: TGTGCCAGCAGCTTAGGAGACAGGACCTACGAGCAGTACTTC. This sequence encodes CASSLGDRTYEQYF.

The rearrangement uses TRBV6-5 and TRBJ1-1; no definite D call. Trimming removed 5 bases from V and 8 bases from J, with 18 bases in between. The V gene's germline CDR1 is MNHEY and CDR2 SVGAGI. This CDR3 comprises 14 residues. The CDR3 sequence is CASSRDDNRIEAFF. The CDR3 DNA reads as TGTGCCAGCAGTCGCGATGACAACAGAATCGAAGCTTTCTTT.

The chain uses TRBV3-1 (or the pseudogene TRBV3-2) and TRBJ2-3, with TRBD2 identical over 7 bases. V was pared by 0 bases and J by 3 bases, with 6 bases of the junction left unmatched. Germline CDR1 reads LGHDT; CDR2 reads YNNKEL (reference sequence). This CDR3 comprises 16 residues. As DNA, the CDR3 is TGTGCCAGCAGCCAAGATGAACGGGAGGAGACAGATACGCAGTATTTT. It codes for CASSQDEREETDTQYF.

CDR3 in amino acids: CASSEYRDSPLHF. The CDR3 region has the DNA TGTGCCAGCAGTGAATACAGGGATTCACCCCTCCACTTT. The chain employs TRBV6-1 and TRBJ1-6; D is possibly TRBD1 (6 bases). The CDR3 loop spans 13 amino acids. Germline V lookup: CDR1 MNHNS, CDR2 SASEGT. The ends were cut back, 2 bases at V and 8 bases at J, with 7 bases in the middle.

The chain recombines TRBV27 with TRBJ2-5, with 10 bases matching TRBD2. This CDR3 has 16 amino acids. J lost 4 bases, V lost 2 bases, and 7 bases had no gene match. Germline assignment: CDR1 MNHEY and CDR2 SMNVEV (reference sequence). CDR3 amino acids: CASSLPSQRGGETQYF. The CDR3 bases are TGTGCCAGCAGTTTACCCTCCCAGCGGGGGGGAGAGACCCAGTACTTC.

The chain carries TRBV9 and TRBJ2-3; the D call may be TRBD1 or TRBD2 (6 bases each). Per germline, CDR1 SGDLS and CDR2 YYNGEE. V was shortened by 4 bases and J by 2 bases, with 14 bases between the two germline ends. The CDR3 length is 15 residues. CDR3 DNA sequence: TGTGCCAGCAGCACCTCGGGGGCGGACACAGATACGCAGTATTTT. This translates into CASSTSGADTDTQYF.

The V gene is TRBV11-3, the J gene TRBJ1-1; D remains ambiguous. V was trimmed by 1 base and J by 3 bases, leaving 3 bases between them. CDR3 length: 12 amino acids. The germline V gene encodes CDR1 SGHNT and CDR2 YENEEA. The CDR3 DNA sequence: TGTGCCAGCAGCTTAGGGGACACTGAAGCTTTCTTT. Protein product: CASSLGDTEAFF.

This chain links TRBV18 with TRBJ1-4; no definite D call. Trimming stripped 3 bases from V and 6 bases from J, with 20 bases between. CDR3 length: 17 amino acids. The germline V gene has CDR1 KGHSH and CDR2 LQKENI. The CDR3 DNA sequence: TGTGCCAGCTCACCCCAAAACACCAGACCCAAAGATGAAAAACTGTTTTTT. Residues: CASSPQNTRPKDEKLFF.

This sequence joins TRBV6-1 and TRBJ2-3, with TRBD1 matching 9 bases. The CDR3 length is 15 residues. The trim removed 2 bases at V and 1 base at J, leaving 1 base unmatched. Germline values: CDR1 MNHNS, CDR2 SASEGT. This CDR3 is CASSEYRGRTDTQYF. CDR3 coding DNA: TGTGCCAGCAGTGAATACAGGGGGCGCACAGATACGCAGTATTTT.

This sequence joins TRBV2 and TRBJ2-2; D unclear. V was shortened by 0 bases and J by 6 bases, with 5 bases between the two germline ends. Germline V gene data show CDR1 as SNHLY and CDR2 as FYNNEI. This CDR3 region has 13 residues. CDR3 nucleotide sequence: TGTGCCAGCAGTGAAGCGCCACCCGGGGAGCTGTTTTTT. Its translation is CASSEAPPGELFF. Full variable domain (remainder filled in from reference TRBV2 and TRBJ2-2): EPEVTQTPSHQVTQMGQEVILRCVPISNHLYFYWYRQILGQKVEFLVSFYNNEISEKSEIFDDQFSVERPDGSNFTLKIRSTKLEDSAMYFCASSEAPPGELFFGEGSRLTVL.

V and J are TRBV19 and TRBJ1-2; no clear D. Looked up from germline, CDR1 is LNHDA and CDR2 is SQIVND (reference sequence). The V and J ends lost 3 bases and 2 bases respectively, with 10 bases between them. The CDR3 contains 14 residues. The CDR3 region has the DNA TGTGCCAGTAGTATTAAGACCGACAACTATGGCTACACCTTC. Protein product: CASSIKTDNYGYTF.

The rearrangement uses TRBV15 and TRBJ2-4, with D possibly being TRBD1 (5 bases). The CDR3 loop spans 14 amino acids. The germline CDR1 and CDR2 sequences are LNHNV and YYDKDF (reference sequence). V was shortened by 0 bases and J by 10 bases, with 13 bases between the two germline ends. In DNA, the CDR3 is TGTGCCACCAGCAGAGAGGGGCCAGTAAATATTCAGTACTTC. This sequence encodes CATSREGPVNIQYF.